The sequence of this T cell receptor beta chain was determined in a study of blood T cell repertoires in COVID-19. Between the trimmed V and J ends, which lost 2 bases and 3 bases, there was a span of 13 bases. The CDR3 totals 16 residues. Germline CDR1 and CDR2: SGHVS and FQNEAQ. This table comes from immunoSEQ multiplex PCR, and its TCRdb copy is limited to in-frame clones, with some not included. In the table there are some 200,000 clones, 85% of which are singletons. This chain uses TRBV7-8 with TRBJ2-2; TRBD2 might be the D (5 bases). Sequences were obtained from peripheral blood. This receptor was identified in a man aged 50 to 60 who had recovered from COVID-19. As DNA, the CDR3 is TGTGCCAGCAGCTTAAAAGCTAGCTTATACACCGGGGAGCTGTTTTTT. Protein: CASSLKASLYTGELFF. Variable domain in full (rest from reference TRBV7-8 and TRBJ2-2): GAGVSQSPRYKVAKRGQDVALRCDPISGHVSLFWYQQALGQGPEFLTYFQNEAQLDKSGLPSDRFFAERPEGSVSTLKIQRTQQEDSAVYLCASSLKASLYTGELFFGEGSRLTVL.